These 6 T cell receptor beta chains originate from one sample sequenced in a study of blood T cells in healthy people across ages. Sample-barcoded 5' priming and a J-beta primer mix drove a second PCR of 7 to 11 cycles. TCRdb ran MiXCR on the 5' RACE reads and lists one entry per CDR3 protein. The sample yields approximately 800,000 distinct CDR3 sequences, around 62% seen once. Sequencing input: blood. The receptor source for this set is a man aged 30 to 39 in good health.

This chain connects TRBV18 to TRBJ2-2; TRBD1 is a possible D gene (5 bases). The CDR3 runs 13 residues. Germline lookup yields CDR1 KGHSH and CDR2 LQKENI. V lost 10 bases to trimming and J lost 5 bases, with 14 bases between them. The CDR3 DNA follows: TGTGCCACCTACCGACAGCAAACCGGGGAGCTGTTTTTT. It translates to CATYRQQTGELFF. The variable domain in full, completed from reference TRBV18 and TRBJ2-2, reads NAGVMQNPRHLVRRRGQEARLRCSPMKGHSHVYWYRQLPEEGLKFMVYLQKENIIDESGMPKERFSAEFPKEGPSILRIQQVVRGDSAAYFCATYRQQTGELFFGEGSRLTVL.

Comments on this clonotype: One end of the junction varies from germline; a read error may be responsible. The gene calls are TRBV29-1 and TRBJ2-5; 7 bases agree with TRBD2. Near its end, the DNA agrees better with TRBJ2-7, so the J call may be wrong. The V gene's germline CDR1 is SQVTM and CDR2 ANQGSEA. The CDR3 sequence is 13 residues long. Here the CDR3 reads CSVDLLGEGEQYF. CDR3 DNA: TGCAGTGTTGATTTGCTCGGGGAGGGCGAGCAGTACTTC.

A few counts support this clonotype. V and J are TRBV18 and TRBJ2-3, with D tentatively TRBD2 (5 bases). The V end lost 0 bases, the J end lost 3 bases, and 7 bases lay between the germline ends. The CDR3 contains 14 residues. Germline lookup yields CDR1 KGHSH and CDR2 LQKENI. This CDR3 reads CASSPPSGTDTQYF. CDR3 DNA: TGTGCCAGCTCACCACCGTCGGGAACAGATACGCAGTATTTT.

This clonotype showed up just once. A much larger clone is a single base away; this may be a read error. V is TRBV7-2 and J is TRBJ2-1; 8 bases are a match to TRBD1. Gene TRBJ2-7 matches the end of the DNA better, so the J call may be wrong. There are 15 residues in the CDR3. CDR1 and CDR2 from the germline V gene are SGHTA and FQGNSA. The CDR3 region is CASSWTGSSYNEQYF. Written as DNA, the CDR3 is TGTGCCAGCAGCTGGACAGGGAGCTCCTACAATGAGCAGTACTTC.

The chain carries TRBV3-1 and TRBJ2-1; a possible D gene is TRBD1 (5 bases). Between the trimmed V and J ends, which lost 2 bases and 0 bases, there was a span of 11 bases. Per germline, CDR1 LGHDT and CDR2 YNNKEL (reference sequence). The CDR3 runs 16 residues. CDR3 amino acids: CASSQSTGNSYNEQFF. CDR3 sequence (DNA): TGTGCCAGCAGCCAATCTACAGGTAACTCCTACAATGAGCAGTTCTTC.

This clonotype was observed many times. The V gene is TRBV5-1, the J gene TRBJ1-4; D not resolved. The CDR3 consists of 15 residues. Germline V gives CDR1 SGHRS, CDR2 YFSETQ. Trimming cost V 2 bases and J 0 bases, with 8 bases left between them. The CDR3 reads CASSFRPPTNEKLFF. The CDR3 bases are TGCGCCAGCAGCTTCAGACCGCCAACTAATGAAAAACTGTTTTTT.